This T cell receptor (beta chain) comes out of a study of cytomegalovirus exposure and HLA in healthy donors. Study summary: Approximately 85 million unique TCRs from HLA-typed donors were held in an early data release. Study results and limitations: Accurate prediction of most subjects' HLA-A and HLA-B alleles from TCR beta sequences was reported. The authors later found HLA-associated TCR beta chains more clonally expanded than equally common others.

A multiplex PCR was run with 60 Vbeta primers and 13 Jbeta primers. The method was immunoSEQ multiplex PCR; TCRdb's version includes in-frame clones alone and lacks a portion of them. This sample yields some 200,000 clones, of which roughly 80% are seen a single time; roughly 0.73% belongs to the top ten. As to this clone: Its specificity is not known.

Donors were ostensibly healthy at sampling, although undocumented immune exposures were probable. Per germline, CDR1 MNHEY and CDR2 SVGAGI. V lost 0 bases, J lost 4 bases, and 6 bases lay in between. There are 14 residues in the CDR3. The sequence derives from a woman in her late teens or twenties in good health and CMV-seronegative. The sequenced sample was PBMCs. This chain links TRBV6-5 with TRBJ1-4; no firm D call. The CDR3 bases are TGTGCCAGCAGTTACTCGAACTTTAATGAAAAACTGTTTTTT. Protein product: CASSYSNFNEKLFF.